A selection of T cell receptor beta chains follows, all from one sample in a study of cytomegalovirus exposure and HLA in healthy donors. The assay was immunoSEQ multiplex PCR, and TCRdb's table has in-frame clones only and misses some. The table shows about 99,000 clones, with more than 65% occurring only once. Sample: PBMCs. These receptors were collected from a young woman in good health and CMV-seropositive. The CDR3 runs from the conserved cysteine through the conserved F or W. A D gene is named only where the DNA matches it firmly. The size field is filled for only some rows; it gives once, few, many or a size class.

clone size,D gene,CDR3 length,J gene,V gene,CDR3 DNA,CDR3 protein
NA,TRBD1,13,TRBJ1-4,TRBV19,TGTGCCAGTAGTCTGGGGACAGCTGAAAAACTGTTTTTT,CASSLGTAEKLFF
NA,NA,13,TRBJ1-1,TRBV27,TGTGCCAGCAGTTTTGGACAAAACACTGAAGCTTTCTTT,CASSFGQNTEAFF
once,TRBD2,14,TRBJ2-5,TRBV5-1,TGCGCCAGCAGCTTAACTAGCGGGGTGCAGACCCAGTACTTC,CASSLTSGVQTQYF
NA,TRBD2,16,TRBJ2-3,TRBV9,TGTGCCAGCAGCGTTACGACTAGCGGGGGGGCGGATACGCAGTATTTT,CASSVTTSGGADTQYF
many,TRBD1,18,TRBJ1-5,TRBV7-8,TGTGCCAGCAGTATGAGGGTCCAGGGGGAATTGTCCGATCAGCCCCAGCATTTT,CASSMRVQGELSDQPQHF
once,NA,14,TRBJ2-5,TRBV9,TGTGCCAGCAGCGTCTACGGGGTCCAAGAGACCCAGTACTTC,CASSVYGVQETQYF
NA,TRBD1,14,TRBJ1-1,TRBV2,TGTGCCAGCAGTGGGGACAGCGTAGCCCTCGAAGCTTTCTTT,CASSGDSVALEAFF
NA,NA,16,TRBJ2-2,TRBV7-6,TGTGCCAGCAGCGCACAGGGGGGGGCGAACACCGGGGAGCTGTTTTTT,CASSAQGGANTGELFF
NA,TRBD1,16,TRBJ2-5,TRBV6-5,TGTGCCAGCAGTTACTCGACAGGGGGTAGTTTGGAGACCCAGTACTTC,CASSYSTGGSLETQYF
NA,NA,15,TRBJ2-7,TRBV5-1,TGCGCCAGCAGCTTGGCCTGGGGGAGGGACATGGAGCAGTACTTC,CASSLAWGRDMEQYF
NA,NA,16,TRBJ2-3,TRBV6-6,TGTGCCAGCAGTTACCAGGCCAGGGCTAGCACAGATACGCAGTATTTT,CASSYQARASTDTQYF
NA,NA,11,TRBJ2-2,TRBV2,TGTGCCAGCATGTACTCCGGGGAGCTGTTTTTT,CASMYSGELFF
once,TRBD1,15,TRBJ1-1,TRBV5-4,TGTGCCAGCAGCTTGGTGACAGGGGGGAGGACTGAAGCTTTCTTT,CASSLVTGGRTEAFF
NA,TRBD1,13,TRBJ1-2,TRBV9,TGTGCCAGCAGCGGGGGGACAGGGGGTGGCTACACCTTC,CASSGGTGGGYTF
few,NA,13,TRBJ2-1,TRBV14,TGTGCCAGCAGCCAAGACCGGTACAATGAGCAGTTCTTC,CASSQDRYNEQFF
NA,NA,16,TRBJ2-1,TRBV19,TGTGCCAGTAGTGCAAGAGGGATAAGCTCCTACAATGAGCAGTTCTTC,CASSARGISSYNEQFF
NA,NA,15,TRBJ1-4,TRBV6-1,TGTGCCAGCAGTGAAGTAGGGGGGGATGGGGAAAAACTGTTTTTT,CASSEVGGDGEKLFF
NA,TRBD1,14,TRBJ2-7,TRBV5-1,TGCGCCAGCAGCCGGACAGGGGGCTCCTACGAGCAGTACTTC,CASSRTGGSYEQYF
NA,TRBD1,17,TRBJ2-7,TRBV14,TGTGCCAGCAGCCAAGATTCCGGGACAGGGGGCCCCTACGAGCAGTACTTC,CASSQDSGTGGPYEQYF
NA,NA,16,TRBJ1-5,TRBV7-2,TGTGCCAGCAGCTTAGTCGGGGGGGGCTCCCGCCAGCCCCAGCATTTT,CASSLVGGGSRQPQHF
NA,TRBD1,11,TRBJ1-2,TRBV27,TGTGCCAGCACGGGAGGGGGCGGCTACACCTTC,CASTGGGGYTF
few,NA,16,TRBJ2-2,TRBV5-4,TGTGCCAGCAGCTTGGAGTCTTGGCAGGGCAGCGGGGAGCTGTTTTTT,CASSLESWQGSGELFF
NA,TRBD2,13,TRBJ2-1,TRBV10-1,TGCGCCAGCATTAAAGCGGGATCAAATGAGCAGTTCTTC,CASIKAGSNEQFF
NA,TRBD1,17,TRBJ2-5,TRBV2,TGTGCCAGCAGGGGCTACGGGACAGGGGCGTCCCAAGAGACCCAGTACTTC,CASRGYGTGASQETQYF
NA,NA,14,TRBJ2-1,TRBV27,TGTGCCAGCAGTTTAGGCCAGGGAGGCAATGAGCAGTTCTTC,CASSLGQGGNEQFF
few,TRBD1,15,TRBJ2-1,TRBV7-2,TGTGCCAGCAGATGGCGACAGGGTCCTTGGAATGAGCAGTTCTTC,CASRWRQGPWNEQFF
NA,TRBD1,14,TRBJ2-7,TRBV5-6,TGTGCCAGCAGCTCCTGGGACAGGGCTAACGAGCAGTACTTC,CASSSWDRANEQYF
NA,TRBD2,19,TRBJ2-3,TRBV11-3,TGTGCCAGCAGCACCGAATATGGGGTTAGCGGGAGCCCCATAGGTTCGCAGTATTTT,CASSTEYGVSGSPIGSQYF
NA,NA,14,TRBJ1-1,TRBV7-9,TGTGCCAGCAGCCTGCAGGCCGCGAACACTGAAGCTTTCTTT,CASSLQAANTEAFF
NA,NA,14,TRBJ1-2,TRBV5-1,TGCGCCAGCAGCGGGGAGTTAGCTAACTATGGCTACACCTTC,CASSGELANYGYTF
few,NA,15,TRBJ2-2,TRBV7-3,TGTGCCAGCAGCTTAATCGGTCGGAACACCGGGGAGCTGTTTTTT,CASSLIGRNTGELFF
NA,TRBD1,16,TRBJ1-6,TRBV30,TGTGCCTGGAGAACAGGGGCCCTCCAATATAATTCACCCCTCCACTTT,CAWRTGALQYNSPLHF
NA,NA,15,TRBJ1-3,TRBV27,TGTGCCAGCAGTCCGACAGACCTCTCTGGAAACACCATATATTTT,CASSPTDLSGNTIYF
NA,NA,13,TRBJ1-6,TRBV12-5,TGTGCTAGTGGTTCGGGTTCTAATTCACCCCTCCACTTT,CASGSGSNSPLHF
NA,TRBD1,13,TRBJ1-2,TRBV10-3,TGTGCCATCAGTCCCGGGACAGGGAAAGGGGACACCTTC,CAISPGTGKGDTF
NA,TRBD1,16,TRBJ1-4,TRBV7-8,TGTGCCAGCAGCCCAGGGACAGGGGCCGTTAATGAAAAACTGTTTTTT,CASSPGTGAVNEKLFF
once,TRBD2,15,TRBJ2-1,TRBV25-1,TGTGCCAGCAGTGAGGTGGGACTAGCGGGAGGTGAGCAGTTCTTC,CASSEVGLAGGEQFF
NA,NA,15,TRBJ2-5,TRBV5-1,TGCGCCAGCAGCCTGGTCGGGGGGCAACAAGAGACCCAGTACTTC,CASSLVGGQQETQYF
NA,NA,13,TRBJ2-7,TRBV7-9,TGTGCCAGTTCCCGAACCCCGGGGAACGAGCAGTACTTC,CASSRTPGNEQYF
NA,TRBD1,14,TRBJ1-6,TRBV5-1,TGCGCCAGCAGCCAGGGACAGGGGAATTCACCCCTCCACTTT,CASSQGQGNSPLHF
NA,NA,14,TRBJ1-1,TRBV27,TGTGCCAGCAGTGCCGGTTTGGGGGGAACTGAAGCTTTCTTT,CASSAGLGGTEAFF
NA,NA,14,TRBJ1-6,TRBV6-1,TGTGCCACCGGGGTTCTAAACTATAATTCACCCCTCCACTTT,CATGVLNYNSPLHF
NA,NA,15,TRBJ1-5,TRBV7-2,TGTGCCAGCAGCTTATCTTTTAGTAGCAATCAGCCCCAGCATTTT,CASSLSFSSNQPQHF
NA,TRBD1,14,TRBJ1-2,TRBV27,TGTGCCAACTTACAGGGGTACGCTAACTATGGCTACACCTTC,CANLQGYANYGYTF
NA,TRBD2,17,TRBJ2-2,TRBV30,TGTGCCTGGAGTGTATTCACTAGCGGGGGGCCTACCGGGGAGCTGTTTTTT,CAWSVFTSGGPTGELFF
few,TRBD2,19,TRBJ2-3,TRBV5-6,TGTGCCAGCAGCCCGTTGGGAGATACTAGCGGGGGGTTCACAGATACGCAGTATTTT,CASSPLGDTSGGFTDTQYF
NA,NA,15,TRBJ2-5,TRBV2,TGTGCCACCCGACGGAATTCGAGACAGCAAGAGACCCAGTACTTC,CATRRNSRQQETQYF
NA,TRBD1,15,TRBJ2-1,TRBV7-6,TGTGCCAGCAGCTTAGCCAGGGGGATCTACAATGAGCAGTTCTTC,CASSLARGIYNEQFF
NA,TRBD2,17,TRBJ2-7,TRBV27,TGTGCCAGCAGTTTATCAGCTCGGCTAGCGGGTCCCTACGAGCAGTACTTC,CASSLSARLAGPYEQYF
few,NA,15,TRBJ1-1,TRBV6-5,TGTGCCAGCAGTTACCGTGGAGTGCAGAGCACTGAAGCTTTCTTT,CASSYRGVQSTEAFF
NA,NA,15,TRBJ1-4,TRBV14,TGTGCCAGCAGCCTGCGGGGGACCAGGGGTGAAAAACTGTTTTTT,CASSLRGTRGEKLFF
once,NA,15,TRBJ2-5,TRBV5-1,TGCGCCAGCAGCTCTATAATACAGGCCCCCGGGACCCAGTACTTC,CASSSIIQAPGTQYF
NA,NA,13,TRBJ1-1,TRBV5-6,TGTGCCAGCAGCTTGGGATGGGGGGGCGAAGCTTTCTTT,CASSLGWGGEAFF
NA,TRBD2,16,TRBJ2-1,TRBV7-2,TGTGCCAGCAGCGTAACCGGGACTAGCGGAAACAATGAGCAGTTCTTC,CASSVTGTSGNNEQFF
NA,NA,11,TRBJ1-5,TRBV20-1,TGCAGTGCTAGAGGGGAGATTTCCCAGCATTTT,CSARGEISQHF
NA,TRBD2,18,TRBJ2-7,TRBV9,TGTGCCAGCAGCCCTGGACTAGCGGGAGCGGCCGAGACCTACGAGCAGTACTTC,CASSPGLAGAAETYEQYF
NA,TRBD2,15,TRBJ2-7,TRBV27,TGTGCCAGCAGTTTACCGACTAGCGGGAGTTACGAGCAGTACTTC,CASSLPTSGSYEQYF
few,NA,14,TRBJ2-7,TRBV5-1,TGCGCCAGCAGCTTGGAACGGAGTGGGGGGGAGCAGTACTTC,CASSLERSGGEQYF